This TCR beta chain was identified during a study of vaccination effects on CD4 cells after COVID-19 (dated 2022 in TCRdb). At the level of the whole study: Across the study, the median time from the second dose to post-vaccine sampling was 72 days (range 14 to 241). SARS-CoV-2 spike-specific CD4+ TCR repertoires from before and after mRNA vaccination were compared in COVID-19 convalescent patients and in infection-naive vaccine recipients. The full study included fewer than eleven COVID-19 convalescent patients and a handful of SARS-CoV-2-naive healthy vaccine recipients. Cultures from other donors in the study were sequenced with the Oncomine TCR Beta short-read assay on an Illumina iSeq 100.

General findings and caveats noted by the study authors: Marked clonal contraction was observed in both infection-induced and vaccine-induced clones at late post-vaccination timepoints, consistent with waning T cell responses. Only a small number of convalescent patients were included, and no early post-infection timepoints were available, which limited the study. In healthy vaccine recipients, vaccine-induced clones were almost all SARS-CoV-2 mono-reactive, with only 1 of 255 being cross-reactive with common cold coronaviruses.

Notes on this clone: Its antigen is not yet known. Per-base qualities were not stored, and no clone one base away is much larger.

Libraries came from the immunoSEQ multiplex PCR assay. DNA from the cultured, isolated CD4+ T cells was subjected to TCR beta CDR3 sequencing. On the authors' methods: Non-productive TCR sequences were removed and reads were trimmed to the CDR3 region, keeping CDR3s of at least 7 amino acids. Antigen-specific clonotypes were identified with the MANAFEST web app by comparing expansion in peptide wells against reference cultures. For clones to be considered positive, expansion at FDR<0.05 versus reference and all other wells, an odds ratio above 5, and a frequency above 0.1% in two replicate wells were required. A clonotype was defined as cross-reactive if the clonotype was significantly expanded both in SARS-CoV-2 spike wells and in at least one common cold coronavirus spike condition. Using the stringdist R package, CDR3 similarity was measured by Levenshtein distance, and unrooted trees were constructed with ape in R 3.6.1. In TCRdb, the immuneACCESS table is reduced to in-frame sequences with V and J assigned. These tables do not hold every clone; where another copy was compared, an unresolved V gene accounts for under half, and the others remain unexplained. That table supplies the V and J calls and clone size; D and trimming were determined from the DNA. The sample data list roughly 55,000 clones, and around four fifths of these were observed just once. The top ten hold roughly 2% of the sample.

Cut back by 8 bases and 0 bases, the V and J ends lie 7 bases apart. According to the germline V gene, CDR1 reads MDHEN and CDR2 reads SYDVKM. From its cysteine to its phenylalanine, the CDR3 spans 13 amino acids. Solely the CDR3 DNA is kept, with 39 bases framed from the first base. To identify antigen-specific CD4+ T cell clonotypes by their expansion, the ViraFEST assay first stimulated PBMC with viral peptide pools and then applied TCR sequencing. After about 10 days of culture, CD4+ T cells were isolated with the EasySep CD4+ T cell isolation kit. Each participant received two doses of an mRNA SARS-CoV-2 vaccine, either BNT162b2 or mRNA-1273. None of the healthy vaccine recipients had a prior SARS-CoV-2 infection, which was confirmed by nucleocapsid antibody tests that came back negative both before and after vaccination. Each well held 1.5 million to 2 million PBMC cultured in IMDM containing approximately 5% human AB serum, roughly 10 IU/ml IL-2 and gentamicin, along with 8 to 10 ug/ml peptides. Half of the culture medium was replaced with fresh IL-2-containing medium on days 3 and 7. Unless noted otherwise, every peptide stimulation condition was cultured in triplicate wells. Using Ficoll-Paque Plus gradient centrifugation, PBMC were separated from whole blood and then either used fresh or cryopreserved at -140C. The spike proteins of SARS-CoV-2 and of the common cold coronaviruses HCoV-NL63, HCoV-OC43 and HCoV-229E were spanned by overlapping peptide pools. The QIAamp micro DNA kit was used to extract genomic DNA from the cultured CD4+ T cells.

This receptor was obtained from a human donor who received a COVID-19 vaccine. Recombination linked TRBV28 to TRBJ1-4, with no confidently assigned D gene. The sequencing here drew on CD4+ T cells from PBMCs cultured with HCoV-OC43 spike peptides, taken after COVID-19 vaccination. The label giving this sample's cell subset or site can be read as: HCoV-OC43 spike overlapping peptide pool stimulation. The CDR3: CASSGPTNEKLFF. The base sequence is TGTGCCAGCTCTGGGCCAACTAATGAAAAACTGTTTTTT.